The 6 T cell receptor beta chains below come from one sample, sequenced in a study of blood T cell repertoires in COVID-19. Sequencing used immunoSEQ multiplex PCR; TCRdb keeps in-frame clones, though not all of them. This table holds hundreds of thousands of clones, around nine tenths found once. The sample taken for sequencing was peripheral blood. The receptors were gathered from a woman in her 30s with acute or convalescent COVID-19.

The gene calls are TRBV19 and TRBJ1-5, with D possibly being TRBD1 (5 bases). The germline V gene encodes CDR1 LNHDA and CDR2 SQIVND (reference sequence). Trimming removed 10 bases from V and 2 bases from J, with 12 bases in between. This CDR3 comprises 13 residues. CDR3 region: CATKGAGNQPQHF. In nucleotides, the CDR3 is TGTGCCACCAAAGGGGCTGGCAATCAGCCCCAGCATTTT.

The chain recombines TRBV6-5 with TRBJ2-7; D perhaps matches TRBD1 (5 bases). With 0 bases removed from V and 5 bases from J, the gap between germline ends came to 8 bases. This CDR3 is built from 13 residues. CDR1 MNHEY and CDR2 SVGAGI come from the germline V gene. In DNA, the CDR3 is TGTGCCAGCAGTTACTCGGGGCGGAACGAGCAGTACTTC. Its protein product is CASSYSGRNEQYF.

J is TRBJ1-5 and V is TRBV2, with D tentatively TRBD1 (6 bases). CDR1 is SNHLY and CDR2 is FYNNEI in the germline V gene. Trimming shortened V by 8 bases and J by 5 bases, and 13 bases separated the two germline ends. CDR3 length: 13 residues. Here the CDR3 DNA reads TGTGCCAGCGTTGGACAGAGAGATCAGCCCCAGCATTTT. It specifies CASVGQRDQPQHF. Full variable domain (rest looked up from reference TRBV2 and TRBJ1-5): EPEVTQTPSHQVTQMGQEVILRCVPISNHLYFYWYRQILGQKVEFLVSFYNNEISEKSEIFDDQFSVERPDGSNFTLKIRSTKLEDSAMYFCASVGQRDQPQHFGDGTRLSIL.

V gene TRBV4-1 combines with J gene TRBJ1-4; D ambiguous. Germline V gene lookup returns CDR1 MGHRA and CDR2 YSYEKL. This CDR3 contains 11 residues. Trimming stripped 0 bases from V and 10 bases from J, with 3 bases between. CDR3 loop: CASSQDRKLFF. The CDR3 DNA reads as TGCGCCAGCAGCCAAGATCGAAAACTGTTTTTT.

This clone was found a few times. The V call is TRBV7-9, the J call TRBJ2-7, with unresolved D. The germline V gene has CDR1 SEHNR and CDR2 FQNEAQ (reference sequence). The V end lost 0 bases, the J end lost 6 bases, and 6 bases lay between the germline ends. The CDR3 length is 12 residues. Here the CDR3 reads CASSLAGSEQYF. In DNA, the CDR3 is TGTGCCAGCAGCTTAGCCGGGTCCGAGCAGTACTTC.

The gene calls are TRBV28 and TRBJ2-5; 10 nucleotides agree with TRBD1. CDR1 MDHEN and CDR2 SYDVKM come from the germline V gene. The CDR3 extends over 15 amino acids. V shed 6 bases, J shed 5 bases, and the junction held 9 bases outside the gene matches. The CDR3 nucleotides read TGTGCCAGCAGACGGGACAGGGGAGTGTTGGAGACCCAGTACTTC. Its translation is CASRRDRGVLETQYF.